Included here is one TCR beta chain sequence, with context. This entry comes from a study of CD8+ T cells in alopecia areata. As for the study in general: For 6 to 18 months, tofacitinib was taken, and 6 months off drug followed.

RNA extraction and reverse transcription yielded cDNA as sequencing template. Libraries were prepared by immunoSEQ multiplex PCR; TCRdb keeps only in-frame clonotypes and omits some of them. Of 90,000 to 150,000 clones listed, around 53% are singletons. Germline V gene sequence: CDR1 SQVTM, CDR2 ANQGSEA. The CDR3 is 13 residues long. The V and J ends lost 7 bases and 5 bases, in that order; junction bases with no gene match: 7. As for treatment: oral pan-JAK inhibitor, 5-10 mg twice daily. This sequence joins TRBV29-1 and TRBJ2-2; TRBD2 agrees at 7 bases. Sequencing was performed on CD4+ T cells sorted from blood, taken at week 4, from a patient treated with tofacitinib. The origin of this receptor is a human donor with alopecia areata. Here the CDR3 reads CSGGRERTGELFF. Written as DNA, the CDR3 is TGCAGCGGTGGGCGGGAGAGGACCGGGGAGCTGTTTTTT.